The sample holds many counts of the clone carrying this T cell receptor (beta chain). Trimming removed 2 bases from V and 6 bases from J, with 10 bases in between. CDR3 size: 13 residues. Germline CDR1 and CDR2: SNHLY and FYNNEI. The data are from a study of T cell repertoires in cytomegalovirus infection. TCRdb reanalysed the reads using MiXCR and keeps one entry per CDR3 protein. The sample shows about 310,000 distinct CDR3 sequences, around 9.1% of them seen only once. This receptor was identified in a human donor in good health (CMV status not recorded). Some clones in this sample may be carry-over from other donors' samples. V gene TRBV2 combines with J gene TRBJ1-2; a possible D gene is TRBD1 (5 bases). The sequenced material came from PBMCs. CDR3 amino acids: CASSEWGGDGYTF. The CDR3 nucleotides are TGTGCCAGCAGTGAATGGGGGGGAGATGGCTACACCTTC.